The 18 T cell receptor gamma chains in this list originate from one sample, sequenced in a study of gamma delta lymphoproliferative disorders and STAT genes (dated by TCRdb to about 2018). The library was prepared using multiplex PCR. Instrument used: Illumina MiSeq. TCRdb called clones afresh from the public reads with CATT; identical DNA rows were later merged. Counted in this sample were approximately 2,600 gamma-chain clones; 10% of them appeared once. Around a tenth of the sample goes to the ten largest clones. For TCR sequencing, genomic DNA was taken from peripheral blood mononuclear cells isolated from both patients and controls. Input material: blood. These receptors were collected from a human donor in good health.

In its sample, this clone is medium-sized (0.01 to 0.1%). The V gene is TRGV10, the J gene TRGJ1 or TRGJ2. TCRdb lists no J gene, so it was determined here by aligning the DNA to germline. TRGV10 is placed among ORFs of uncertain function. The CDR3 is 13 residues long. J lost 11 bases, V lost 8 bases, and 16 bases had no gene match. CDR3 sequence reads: CAAWDYNGFEKLF. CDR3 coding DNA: TGTGCTGCGTGGGATTATAATGGGTTCGAGAAACTCTTT.

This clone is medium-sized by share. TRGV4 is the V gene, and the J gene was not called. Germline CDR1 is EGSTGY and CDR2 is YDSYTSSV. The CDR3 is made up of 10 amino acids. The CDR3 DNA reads TGTGCCACCTGGGATGGGCCGAAGTTATTC. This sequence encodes CATWDGPKLF.

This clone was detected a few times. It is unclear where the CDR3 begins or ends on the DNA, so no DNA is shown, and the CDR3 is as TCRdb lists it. The CDR3 reads CATWAPYRIIIRNSLAVEQHF. V gene TRGV4 was called; the J gene was not. The CDR3 adds up to 21 amino acids, both ends counted. Germline V gene sequence: CDR1 EGSTGY, CDR2 YDSYTSSV.

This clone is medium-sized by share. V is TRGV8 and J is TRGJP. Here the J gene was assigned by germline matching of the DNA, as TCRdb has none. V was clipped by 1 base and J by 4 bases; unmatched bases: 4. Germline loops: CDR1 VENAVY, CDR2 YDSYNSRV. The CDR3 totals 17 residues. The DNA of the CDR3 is TGTGCCACCTGGGATAGACCCCAAGAGTTGGGCAAAAAAATCAAGGTATTT. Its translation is CATWDRPQELGKKIKVF.

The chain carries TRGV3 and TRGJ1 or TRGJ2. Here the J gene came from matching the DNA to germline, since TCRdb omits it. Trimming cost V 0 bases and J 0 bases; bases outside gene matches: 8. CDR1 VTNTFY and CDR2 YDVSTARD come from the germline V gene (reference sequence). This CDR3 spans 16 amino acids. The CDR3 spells CATWDRRRWNYYKKLF. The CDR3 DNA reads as TGTGCCACCTGGGACAGGCGTCGGTGGAATTATTATAAGAAACTCTTT.

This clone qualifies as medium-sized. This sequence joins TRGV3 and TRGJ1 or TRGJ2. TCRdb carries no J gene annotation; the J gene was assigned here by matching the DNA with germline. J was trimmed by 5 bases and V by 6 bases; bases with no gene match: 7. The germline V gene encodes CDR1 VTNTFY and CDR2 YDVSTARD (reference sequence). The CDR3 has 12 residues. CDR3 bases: TGTGCCACCTGGCCCCGACATTATAAGAAACTCTTT. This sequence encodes CATWPRHYKKLF.

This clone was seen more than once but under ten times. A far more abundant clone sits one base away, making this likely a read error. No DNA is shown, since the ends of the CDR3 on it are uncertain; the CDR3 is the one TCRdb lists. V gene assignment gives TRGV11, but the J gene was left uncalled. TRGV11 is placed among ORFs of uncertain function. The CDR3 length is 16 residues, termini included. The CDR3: CTTVPAGLGTYYKKLF.

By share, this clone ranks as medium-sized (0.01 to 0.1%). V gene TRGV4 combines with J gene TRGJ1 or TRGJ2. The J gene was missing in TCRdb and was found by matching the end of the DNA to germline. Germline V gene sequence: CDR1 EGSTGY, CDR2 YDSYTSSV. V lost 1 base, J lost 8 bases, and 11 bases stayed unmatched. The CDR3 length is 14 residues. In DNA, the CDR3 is TGTGCCACCTGGGATGGCCGGGAGGTAGATAAGAAACTCTTT. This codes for CATWDGREVDKKLF.

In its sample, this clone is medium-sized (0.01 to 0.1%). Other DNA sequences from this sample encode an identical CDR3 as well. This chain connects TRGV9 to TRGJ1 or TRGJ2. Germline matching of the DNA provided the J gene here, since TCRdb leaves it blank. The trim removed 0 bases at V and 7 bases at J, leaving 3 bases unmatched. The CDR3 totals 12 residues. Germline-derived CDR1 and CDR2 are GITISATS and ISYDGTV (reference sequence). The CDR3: CALWEVPYKKLF. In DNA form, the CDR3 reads TGTGCCTTGTGGGAGGTGCCATATAAGAAACTCTTT.

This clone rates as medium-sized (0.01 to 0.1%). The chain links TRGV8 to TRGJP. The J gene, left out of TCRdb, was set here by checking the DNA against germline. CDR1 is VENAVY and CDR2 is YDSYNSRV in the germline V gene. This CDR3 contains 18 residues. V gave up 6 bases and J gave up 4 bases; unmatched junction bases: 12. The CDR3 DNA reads TGTGCCACCTGGTTGCCGACCCGCCAAGAGTTGGGCAAAAAAATCAAGGTATTT. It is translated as CATWLPTRQELGKKIKVF.

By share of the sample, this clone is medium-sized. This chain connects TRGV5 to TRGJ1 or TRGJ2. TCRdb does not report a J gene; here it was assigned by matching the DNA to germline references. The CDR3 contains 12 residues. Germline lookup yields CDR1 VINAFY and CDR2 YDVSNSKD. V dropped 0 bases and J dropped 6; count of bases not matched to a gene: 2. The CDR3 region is CATWDRLYKKLF. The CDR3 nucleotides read TGTGCCACCTGGGACAGGCTTTATAAGAAACTCTTT.

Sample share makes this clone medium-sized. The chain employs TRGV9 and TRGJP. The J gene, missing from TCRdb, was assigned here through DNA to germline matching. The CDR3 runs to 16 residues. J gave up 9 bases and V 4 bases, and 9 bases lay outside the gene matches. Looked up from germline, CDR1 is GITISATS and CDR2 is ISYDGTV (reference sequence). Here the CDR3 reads CALWDQKGLGKKIKVF. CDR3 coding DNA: TGTGCCTTGTGGGACCAAAAAGGGTTGGGCAAAAAAATCAAGGTATTT.

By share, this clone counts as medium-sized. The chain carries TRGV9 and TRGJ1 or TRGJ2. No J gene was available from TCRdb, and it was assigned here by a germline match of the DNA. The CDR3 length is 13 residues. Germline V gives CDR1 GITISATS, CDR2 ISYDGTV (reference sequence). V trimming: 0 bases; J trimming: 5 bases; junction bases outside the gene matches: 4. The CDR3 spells CALWEVGHYKKLF. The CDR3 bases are TGTGCCTTGTGGGAGGTGGGTCATTATAAGAAACTCTTT.

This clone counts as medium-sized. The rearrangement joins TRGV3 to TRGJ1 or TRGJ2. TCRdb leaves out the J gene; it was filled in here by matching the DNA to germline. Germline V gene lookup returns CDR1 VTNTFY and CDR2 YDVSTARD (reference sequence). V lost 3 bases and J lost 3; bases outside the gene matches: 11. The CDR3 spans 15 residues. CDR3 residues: CATWDPQSLYYKKLF. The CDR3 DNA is TGTGCCACCTGGGACCCCCAATCGCTTTATTATAAGAAACTCTTT.

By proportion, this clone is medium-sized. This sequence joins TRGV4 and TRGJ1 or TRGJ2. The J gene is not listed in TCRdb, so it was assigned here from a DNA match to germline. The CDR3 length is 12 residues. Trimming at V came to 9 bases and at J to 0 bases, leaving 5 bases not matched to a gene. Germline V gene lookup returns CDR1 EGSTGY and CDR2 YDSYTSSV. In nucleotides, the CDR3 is TGTGCCACCCCACAGAATTATTATAAGAAACTCTTT. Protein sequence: CATPQNYYKKLF.

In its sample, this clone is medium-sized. CDR3 protein: CATWDGRTYYKKLF. The CDR3, as DNA: TGTGCCACCTGGGACGGCCGTACTTATTATAAGAAACTCTTT. V is TRGV2 and J is TRGJ1 or TRGJ2. No J gene was available from TCRdb, and it was assigned here by a germline match of the DNA. The germline gives CDR1 EGSNGY, CDR2 YDSYNSKV. The CDR3 covers 14 residues. With V trimmed by 1 base and J by 3 bases, 6 bases remained unmatched.

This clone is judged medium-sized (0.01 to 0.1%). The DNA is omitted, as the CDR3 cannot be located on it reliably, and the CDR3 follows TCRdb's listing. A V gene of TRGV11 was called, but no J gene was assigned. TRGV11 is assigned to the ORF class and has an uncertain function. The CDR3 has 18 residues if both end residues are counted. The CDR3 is CTTVPAGLGTSTGWFKIF.

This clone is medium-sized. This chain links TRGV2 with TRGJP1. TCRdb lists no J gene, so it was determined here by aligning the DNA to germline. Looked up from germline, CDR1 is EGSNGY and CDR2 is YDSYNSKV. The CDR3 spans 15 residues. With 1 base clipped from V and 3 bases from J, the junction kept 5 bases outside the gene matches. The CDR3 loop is CATWDGKSTGWFKIF. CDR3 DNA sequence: TGTGCCACCTGGGACGGAAAATCCACTGGTTGGTTCAAGATATTT.